This T cell receptor beta chain was documented in a study of T cell responses to AZD1222 COVID-19 vaccine. Study-wide results and caveats: Vaccine-associated CD4 TCRs ranged over spike, dominating at 160-218 and 743-854. White British ancestry dominated among donors, who included more females, and clonal diversity was possibly underestimated. The study identified only six AZD1222 recipients as seropositive at baseline.

A note on this clone: Its antigen is unidentified.

Measured with immunoSEQ multiplex PCR; TCRdb has only the in-frame clones, and not every one. The sample holds roughly 150,000 clones, roughly 93% seen once. Trimming cost V 1 base and J 4 bases, with 14 bases left between them. CDR3 length equals 15 residues. Germline lookup yields CDR1 WSHSY and CDR2 SAAADI. Pooling was applied to second doses at about 4 or about 12 weeks. The chain carries TRBV10-2 and TRBJ2-7; D might be TRBD1 (5 bases). Sequenced here: peripheral blood, sampled 28 days after the second AZD1222 dose. The TCR was taken from an adult who received the AZD1222 COVID-19 vaccine. The CDR3 reads CASSEFPGASYEQYF. In DNA, the CDR3 is TGCGCCAGCAGTGAGTTTCCTGGGGCCTCTTACGAGCAGTACTTC.